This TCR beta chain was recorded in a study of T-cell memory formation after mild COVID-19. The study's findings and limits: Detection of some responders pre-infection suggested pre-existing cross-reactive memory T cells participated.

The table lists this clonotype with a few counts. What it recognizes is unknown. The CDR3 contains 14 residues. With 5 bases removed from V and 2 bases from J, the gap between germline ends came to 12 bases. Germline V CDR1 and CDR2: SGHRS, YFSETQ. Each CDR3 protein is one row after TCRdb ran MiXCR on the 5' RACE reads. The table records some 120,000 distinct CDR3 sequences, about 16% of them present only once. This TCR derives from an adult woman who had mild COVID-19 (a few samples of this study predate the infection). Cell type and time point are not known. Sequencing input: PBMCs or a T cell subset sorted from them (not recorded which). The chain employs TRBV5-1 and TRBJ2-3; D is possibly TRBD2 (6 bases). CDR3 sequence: CASRSASDTDTQYF. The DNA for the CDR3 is TGCGCCAGCAGGTCGGCTAGCGACACAGATACGCAGTATTTT.